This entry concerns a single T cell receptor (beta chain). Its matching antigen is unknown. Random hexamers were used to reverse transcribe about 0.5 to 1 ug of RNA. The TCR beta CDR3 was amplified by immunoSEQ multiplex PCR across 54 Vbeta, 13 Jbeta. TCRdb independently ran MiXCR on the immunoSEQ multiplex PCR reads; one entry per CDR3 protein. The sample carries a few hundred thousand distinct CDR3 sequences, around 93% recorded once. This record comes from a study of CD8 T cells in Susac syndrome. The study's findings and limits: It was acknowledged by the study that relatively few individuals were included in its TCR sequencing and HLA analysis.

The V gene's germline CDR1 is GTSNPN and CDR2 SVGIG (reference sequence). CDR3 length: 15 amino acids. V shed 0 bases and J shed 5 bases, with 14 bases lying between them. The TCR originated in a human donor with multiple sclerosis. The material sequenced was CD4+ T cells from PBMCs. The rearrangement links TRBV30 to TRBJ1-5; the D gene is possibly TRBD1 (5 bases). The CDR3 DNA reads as TGTGCCTGGAGTGTAATGGGAAAAGGGGATCAGCCCCAGCATTTT. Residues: CAWSVMGKGDQPQHF.